This record covers a single T cell receptor (beta chain). The entry originates in a study of blood T cell repertoires in COVID-19. TCRdb's copy holds only in-frame clones and misses some; the assay was immunoSEQ multiplex PCR. The sample records around 100,000 clones, 80% to 85% being singletons. Germline V gene lookup returns CDR1 MGHRA and CDR2 YSYEKL. V dropped 4 bases and J dropped 4 bases, with 20 bases sitting between them. The CDR3 has 18 amino acids. The TCR was taken from a man in his 60s with acute or convalescent COVID-19. The genes are TRBV4-1 and TRBJ2-6; D is perhaps TRBD2 (6 bases). Sequences were obtained from peripheral blood. The CDR3 sequence: CASSLTGLGSLGANVLTF. The CDR3 bases are TGCGCCAGCAGCCTCACGGGACTTGGCTCCCTCGGGGCCAACGTCCTGACTTTC.